This T cell receptor beta chain was profiled in a study of memory B cells and T cells in multiple sclerosis (dated by TCRdb to 2017 to 2018). Describing the broader study: In multiple sclerosis patients, the study set the TCR beta repertoires of autoproliferating peripheral T cells against those of T cells infiltrating brain lesions. TCR sequencing included a couple of multiple sclerosis patients for whom either brain lesions at autopsy or brain-infiltrating cells from biopsy were available. Findings and caveats that apply to the study as a whole: Because clone-set sizes differed between compartments, counts of shared clonotypes were influenced and normalization was required.

After CFSE-labeled PBMCs were cultured without any stimulus, the autoproliferating (CFSEdim) and non-proliferating (CFSEhi) T cell fractions were each sequenced on their own. Altogether, 50 million to 55 million CFSE-labeled PBMCs were kept in culture for roughly seven days with no stimulus, after which the replicate wells were combined. PBMCs were labeled with roughly 0.5 uM CFSE and cultured without exogenous stimuli in serum-free AIM-V medium. PBMCs were obtained by Ficoll density gradient centrifugation and kept cryopreserved until use. Live 7-AAD-negative cells were sorted on a FACSAria III, washed with PBS, and frozen at -80 degrees C as dry pellets. With regard to this clone: What this receptor recognizes is not known. No base-level quality is on record; no much larger clone is a single base apart.

Using the immunoSEQ Platform, TCRbeta CDR3 regions were amplified from extracted genomic DNA. The immunoSEQ assay used multiplex PCR together with high-throughput sequencing and a bioinformatics pipeline from the vendor. The authors' analysis ran thus. Non-productive sequences and CDR3s under 4 amino acids long were removed, and the clonotype frequencies in each sample were recalculated. In immunoSEQ Analyzer 2.0, shared clonotypes were identified as those with identical CDR3 amino acid, V gene and J gene sequences. To normalize repertoire overlap, the number of shared clonotypes was divided by the product of the two clone-set sizes and multiplied by 1000 to give arbitrary units. The table comes from immuneACCESS by way of TCRdb, which keeps in-frame sequences with V and J called. Part of the clones is missing from these tables; in studies checked, under half for an unresolved V gene and the rest for unknown reasons. V, J and clone size are those of that table, while D and trimming were read from the DNA. The sample table records some 49,000 clones; around 80% of these occur just once. The ten largest clones add up to roughly 1.1% of the sample.

Cut back by 0 bases and 2 bases, the V and J ends lie 6 bases apart. Measured from the cysteine to the phenylalanine, the CDR3 is 14 residues long. Just CDR3 DNA is preserved here, 42 bases in frame from base 1. CDR1 and CDR2 were assigned from the germline V gene (reference sequence) as MNHNY and SVGAGI. The chain is assembled from TRBV6-6 and TRBJ2-3; there is no confident call for the D gene. Sequenced input: PBMCs from blood kept in culture. The receptor's source is a human donor with multiple sclerosis. The nucleotide sequence is TGTGCCAGCAGTTACTCCAGCATCACAGATACGCAGTATTTT. It is translated as CASSYSSITDTQYF.